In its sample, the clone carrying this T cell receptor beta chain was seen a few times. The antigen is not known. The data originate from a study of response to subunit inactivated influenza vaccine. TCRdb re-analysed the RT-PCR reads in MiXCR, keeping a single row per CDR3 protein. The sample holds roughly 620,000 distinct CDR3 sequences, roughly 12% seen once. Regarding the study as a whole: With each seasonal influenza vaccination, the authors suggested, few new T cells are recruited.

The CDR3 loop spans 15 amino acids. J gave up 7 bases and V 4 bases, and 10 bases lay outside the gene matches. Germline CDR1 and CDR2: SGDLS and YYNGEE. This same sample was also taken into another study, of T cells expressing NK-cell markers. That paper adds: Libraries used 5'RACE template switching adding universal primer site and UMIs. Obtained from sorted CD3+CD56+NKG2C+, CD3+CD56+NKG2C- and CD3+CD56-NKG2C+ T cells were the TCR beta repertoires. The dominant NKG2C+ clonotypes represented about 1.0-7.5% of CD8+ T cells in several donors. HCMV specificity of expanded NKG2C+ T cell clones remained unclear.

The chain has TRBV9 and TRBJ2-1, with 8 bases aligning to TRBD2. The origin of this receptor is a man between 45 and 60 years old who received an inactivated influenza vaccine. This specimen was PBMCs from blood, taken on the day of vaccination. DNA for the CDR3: TGTGCCAGCAGCCTGTCGGGAGGGCCTAGTAATGAGCAGTTCTTC. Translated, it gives CASSLSGGPSNEQFF.